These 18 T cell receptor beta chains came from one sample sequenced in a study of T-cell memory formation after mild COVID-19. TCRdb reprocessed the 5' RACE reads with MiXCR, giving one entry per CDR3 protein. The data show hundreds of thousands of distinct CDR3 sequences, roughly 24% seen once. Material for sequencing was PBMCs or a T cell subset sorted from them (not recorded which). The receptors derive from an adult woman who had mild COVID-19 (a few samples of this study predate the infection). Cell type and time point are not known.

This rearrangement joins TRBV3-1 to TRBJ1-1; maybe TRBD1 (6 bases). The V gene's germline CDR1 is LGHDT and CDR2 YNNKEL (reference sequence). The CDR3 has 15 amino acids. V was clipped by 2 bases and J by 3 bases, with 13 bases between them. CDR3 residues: CASSQRGAEDTEAFF. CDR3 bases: TGTGCCAGCAGCCAAAGGGGGGCGGAGGACACTGAAGCTTTCTTT. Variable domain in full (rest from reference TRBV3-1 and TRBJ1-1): DTAVSQTPKYLVTQMGNDKSIKCEQNLGHDTMYWYKQDSKKFLKIMFSYNNKELIINETVPNRFSPKSPDKAHLNLHINSLELGDSAVYFCASSQRGAEDTEAFFGQGTRLTVV.

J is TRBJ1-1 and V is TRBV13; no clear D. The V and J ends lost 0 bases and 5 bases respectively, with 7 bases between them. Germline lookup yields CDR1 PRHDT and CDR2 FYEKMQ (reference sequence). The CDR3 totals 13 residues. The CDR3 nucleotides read TGTGCCAGCAGCTTAGGCCTGAGAACTGAAGCTTTCTTT. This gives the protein CASSLGLRTEAFF.

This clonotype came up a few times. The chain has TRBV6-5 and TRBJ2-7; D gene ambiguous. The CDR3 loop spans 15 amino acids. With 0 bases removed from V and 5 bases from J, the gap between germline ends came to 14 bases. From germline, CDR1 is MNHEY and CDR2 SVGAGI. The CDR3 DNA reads TGTGCCAGCAGTTACTCGAAAGGCGCAACGGACGAGCAGTACTTC. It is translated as CASSYSKGATDEQYF.

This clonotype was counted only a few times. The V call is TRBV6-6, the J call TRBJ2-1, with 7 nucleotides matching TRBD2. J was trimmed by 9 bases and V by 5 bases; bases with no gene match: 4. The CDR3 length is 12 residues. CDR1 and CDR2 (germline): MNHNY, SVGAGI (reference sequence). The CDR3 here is CASSPGGGEQFF. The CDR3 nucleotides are TGTGCCAGCAGTCCTGGGGGGGGTGAGCAGTTCTTC.

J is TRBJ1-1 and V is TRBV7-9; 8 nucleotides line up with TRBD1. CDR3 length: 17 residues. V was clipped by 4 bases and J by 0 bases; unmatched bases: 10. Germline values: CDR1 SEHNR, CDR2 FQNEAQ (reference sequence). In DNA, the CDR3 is TGTGCCAGCAGCTCCGACAGGGGAACCTCGATGAACACTGAAGCTTTCTTT. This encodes CASSSDRGTSMNTEAFF.

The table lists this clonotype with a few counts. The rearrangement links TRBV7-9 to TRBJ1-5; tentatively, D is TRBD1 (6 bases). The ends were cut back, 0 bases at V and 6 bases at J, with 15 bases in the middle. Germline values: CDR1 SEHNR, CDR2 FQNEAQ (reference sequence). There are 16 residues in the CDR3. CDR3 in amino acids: CASSLALGQGSQPQHF. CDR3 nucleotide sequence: TGTGCCAGCAGCTTAGCCCTGGGGCAGGGGAGTCAGCCCCAGCATTTT.

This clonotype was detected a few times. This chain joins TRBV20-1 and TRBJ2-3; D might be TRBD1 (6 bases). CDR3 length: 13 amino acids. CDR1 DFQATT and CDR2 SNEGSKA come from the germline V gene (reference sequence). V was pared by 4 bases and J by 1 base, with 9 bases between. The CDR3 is CSANPGGTDTQYF. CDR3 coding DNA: TGCAGTGCTAATCCAGGGGGCACAGATACGCAGTATTTT.

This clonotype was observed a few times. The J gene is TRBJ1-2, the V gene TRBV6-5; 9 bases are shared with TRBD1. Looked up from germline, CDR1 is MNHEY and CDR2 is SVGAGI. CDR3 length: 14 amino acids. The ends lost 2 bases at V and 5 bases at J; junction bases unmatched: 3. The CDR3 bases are TGTGCCAGCAGTTACGTGGGACAGGGATATGGCTACACCTTC. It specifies CASSYVGQGYGYTF.

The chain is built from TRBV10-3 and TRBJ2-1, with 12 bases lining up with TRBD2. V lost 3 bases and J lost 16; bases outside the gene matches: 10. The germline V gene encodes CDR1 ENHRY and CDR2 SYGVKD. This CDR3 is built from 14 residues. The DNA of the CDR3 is TGTGCCATCAGTGATTTCGGGGGACTAGCGGGCGCCTTCTTC. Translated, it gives CAISDFGGLAGAFF.

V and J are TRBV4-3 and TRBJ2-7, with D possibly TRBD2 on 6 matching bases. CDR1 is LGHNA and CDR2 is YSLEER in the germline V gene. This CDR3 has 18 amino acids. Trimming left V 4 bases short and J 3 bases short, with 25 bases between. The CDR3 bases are TGCGCCAGCAGCCCGTCCTCGGTCCGGGACTCGCTTTACTACGAGCAGTACTTC. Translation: CASSPSSVRDSLYYEQYF.

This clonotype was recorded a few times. The DNA of the CDR3 is TGTGCCAGCAGTAGTTCCGGGACAGGGGAGACTGAAGCTTTCTTT. This encodes CASSSSGTGETEAFF. The V call is TRBV6-2 or TRBV6-3, the J call TRBJ1-1, with 10 nucleotides matching TRBD1. With V trimmed by 5 bases and J by 5 bases, 8 bases remained unmatched. There are 15 residues in the CDR3. From germline, CDR1 is MNHEY and CDR2 SVGEGT.

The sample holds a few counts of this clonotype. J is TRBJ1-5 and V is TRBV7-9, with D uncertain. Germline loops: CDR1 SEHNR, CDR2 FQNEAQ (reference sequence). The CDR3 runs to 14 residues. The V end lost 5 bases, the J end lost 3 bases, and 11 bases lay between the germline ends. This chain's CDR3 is CASSTSRPNQPQHF. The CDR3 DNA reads TGTGCCAGCAGCACTTCAAGGCCCAATCAGCCCCAGCATTTT.

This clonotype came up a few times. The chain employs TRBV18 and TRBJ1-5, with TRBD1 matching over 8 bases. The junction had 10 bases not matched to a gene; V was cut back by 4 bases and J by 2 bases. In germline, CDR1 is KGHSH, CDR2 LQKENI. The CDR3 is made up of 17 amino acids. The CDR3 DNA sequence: TGTGCCAGCTCACAGGGTACAGGGGGAGCGGGCAATCAGCCCCAGCATTTT. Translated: CASSQGTGGAGNQPQHF.

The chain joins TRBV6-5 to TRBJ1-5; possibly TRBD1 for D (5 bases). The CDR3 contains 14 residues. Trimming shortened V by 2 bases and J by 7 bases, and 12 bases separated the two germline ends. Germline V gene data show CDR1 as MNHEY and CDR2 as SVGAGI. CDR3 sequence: CASSYIQGRQPQHF. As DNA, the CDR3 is TGTGCCAGCAGTTACATCCAGGGAAGACAGCCCCAGCATTTT.

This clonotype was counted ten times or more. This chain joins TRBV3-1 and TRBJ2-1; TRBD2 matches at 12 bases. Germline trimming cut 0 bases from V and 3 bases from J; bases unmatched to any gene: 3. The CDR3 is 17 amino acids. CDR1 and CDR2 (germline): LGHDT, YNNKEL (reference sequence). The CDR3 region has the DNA TGTGCCAGCAGCCAAGATCAACTAGCGGGAGGCTACAATGAGCAGTTCTTC. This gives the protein CASSQDQLAGGYNEQFF.

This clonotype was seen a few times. In DNA form, the CDR3 reads TGTGCCAGTTCCCCTGGGCGGGGTGAGCAGTTCTTC. Residues: CASSPGRGEQFF. V gene TRBV19 combines with J gene TRBJ2-1; D is perhaps TRBD2 (6 bases). The CDR3 totals 12 residues. V lost 8 bases, J lost 9 bases, and 14 bases lay in between. CDR1 LNHDA and CDR2 SQIVND come from the germline V gene (reference sequence).

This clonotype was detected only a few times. CDR3 protein: CASTNLAGRHNEQFF. CDR3 nucleotides: TGTGCCAGCACAAATCTAGCGGGGAGGCACAATGAGCAGTTCTTC. The rearrangement uses TRBV12-3 or TRBV12-4 and TRBJ2-1; TRBD2 matches 9 bases. The J segment lost 5 bases and the V segment lost 7 bases, leaving 9 bases of the junction unmatched. The length of the CDR3 is 15 residues.

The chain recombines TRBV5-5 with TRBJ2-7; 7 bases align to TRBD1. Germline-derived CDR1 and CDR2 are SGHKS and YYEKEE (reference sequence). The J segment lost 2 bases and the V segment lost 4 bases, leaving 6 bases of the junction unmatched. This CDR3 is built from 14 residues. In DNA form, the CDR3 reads TGTGCCAGCAGCCTAAACAGGGGTCCCTACGAGCAGTACTTC. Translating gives CASSLNRGPYEQYF.